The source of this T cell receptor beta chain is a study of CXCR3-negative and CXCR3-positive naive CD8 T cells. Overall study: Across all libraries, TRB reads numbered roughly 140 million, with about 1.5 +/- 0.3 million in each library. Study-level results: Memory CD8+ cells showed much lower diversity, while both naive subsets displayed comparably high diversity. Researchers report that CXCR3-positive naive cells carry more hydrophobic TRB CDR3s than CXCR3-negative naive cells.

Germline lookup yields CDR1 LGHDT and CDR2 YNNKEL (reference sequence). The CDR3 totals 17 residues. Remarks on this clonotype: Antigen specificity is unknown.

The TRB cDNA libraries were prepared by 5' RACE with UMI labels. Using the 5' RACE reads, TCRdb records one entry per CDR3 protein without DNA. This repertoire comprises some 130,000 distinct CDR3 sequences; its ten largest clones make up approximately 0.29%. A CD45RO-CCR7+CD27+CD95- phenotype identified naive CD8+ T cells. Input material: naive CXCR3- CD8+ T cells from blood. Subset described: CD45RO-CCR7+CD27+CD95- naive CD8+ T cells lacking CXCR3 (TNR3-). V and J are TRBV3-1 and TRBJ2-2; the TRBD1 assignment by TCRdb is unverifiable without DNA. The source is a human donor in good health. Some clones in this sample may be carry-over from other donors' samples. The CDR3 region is CASSPRLVTWNTGELFF.